The T cell receptor (beta chain) described here comes from a study of shared clonotypes between healthy human individuals. From germline, CDR1 is SGHRS and CDR2 YFSETQ. This CDR3 is 14 amino acids long. Trimming removed 1 base at V and 4 bases at J, with 9 bases between. Notes on this clone: Its specificity is unknown.

Findings and caveats of the study: Sequencing depth was a factor that was expected to affect clonotype sharing among donors. Relative to their counterparts shared across all four donors, non-shared clonotypes exhibited diminished generation probabilities.

Deep level was the assay's run setting. In replicate PCRs of sorted subsets, around 200 ng DNA, about 29,000 T cell genomes, was used. Using immunoSEQ multiplex PCR, the repertoire was profiled, and TCRdb retains in-frame clones only, with some absent. The sample records roughly 1,500,000 clones, just under 99% being singletons. The material sequenced was naive CD4+ T cells sorted from blood. Subset in this sample: CD45RA+ positively selected. This clonotype was obtained from a man between 25 and 39 years old in good health. The chain combines TRBV5-1 with TRBJ1-3, with D hard to call. DNA for the CDR3: TGCGCCAGCAGCTTGTTGGAGTCCGGAAACACCATATATTTT. It translates to CASSLLESGNTIYF.